This T cell receptor beta chain was identified in a study of shared clonotypes between healthy human individuals. With respect to this clone: Its antigen remains unknown.

Regarding the study as a whole: On the whole, naive subsets had larger estimated richness than memory subsets had. The expectation was that sequencing depth would affect clonotype sharing among donors. Some clonotypes were shared by all four sorted-subset donors, while others were not shared. The non-shared ones had lower generation probabilities than the shared ones.

Sorted-subset replicate PCRs used 150 to 200 ng DNA, around 27,000 T cell genomes. Sequencing was performed with immunoSEQ multiplex PCR; in TCRdb, only in-frame clones are kept and a portion is missing. The table records 2 million to 2.5 million clones, over 85% of them present only once. The V and J ends lost 5 bases and 3 bases, in that order; junction bases with no gene match: 5. CDR3 length: 14 amino acids. CDR1 is MDHEN and CDR2 is SYDVKM in the germline V gene. The rearrangement links TRBV28 to TRBJ1-1, with TRBD1 identical over 8 bases. The TCR comes from a man younger than 30 in good health. Some clones in this sample may be carry-over from other donors' samples. The sequenced sample consisted of naive CD4+ T cells from PBMCs. Subset noted: CD45RA+ positively selected. CDR3 in DNA: TGTGCCAGCAGTGGGCAGGGGGCGCACACTGAAGCTTTCTTT. It translates to CASSGQGAHTEAFF.